Sequencing of this TCR beta chain was carried out in a study of a mutant IDH1 vaccine in newly diagnosed glioma. Looking at the study overall: The treated group averaged approximately 42 years old and was about 60% male, about 40% female.

Study conclusions and caveats: Changes in top peripheral clonotypes did not appear linked to pseudoprogression. There were vaccine-induced immune responses in about 92% of the patients.

On this clone itself: No antigen is known for it.

Repertoires were generated with immunoSEQ multiplex PCR, while TCRdb's copy carries only in-frame clones and drops some. Altogether 69,000 or so clones are present, about 87% being singletons, with the ten largest covering 1.5% to 2.5%. Sample time point: week 35, safety follow-up. Each vaccine dose was 300 ug of mutant IDH1 20-mer peptide, with topical imiquimod. V lost 1 base and J lost 5, with 10 bases in between. CDR1 is SGHKS and CDR2 is YYEKEE in the germline V gene (reference sequence). The CDR3 totals 13 residues. Sequences were derived from PBMCs, sampled from a glioma patient whose treatment included an IDH1 peptide vaccine. The V gene is TRBV5-5, the J gene TRBJ2-7; a weak D match, TRBD2 (6 bases). This TCR derives from a man aged 25-45 years with glioma. The CDR3 nucleotides read TGTGCCAGCAGCTTGATACCTAGCGACGAGCAGTACTTC. It encodes CASSLIPSDEQYF.